The 18 T cell receptor beta chains given below trace back to one sample, sequenced in a study of blood T cell repertoires in COVID-19. The table came from immunoSEQ multiplex PCR; TCRdb's copy has only in-frame clones and leaves some out. The table has more than 200,000 clones, 82% seen once. Sequenced: peripheral blood. All receptors come from a woman aged 80 or over with active or convalescent COVID-19.

A word on this clone: Other DNA sequences in the sample encode the same CDR3. The rearrangement uses TRBV5-1 and TRBJ2-7; 8 bases are shared with TRBD1. Germline loops: CDR1 SGHRS, CDR2 YFSETQ. The CDR3 totals 14 residues. With V trimmed by 4 bases and J by 3 bases, 6 bases remained unmatched. CDR3 bases: TGCGCCAGCAGCCTGGGTACAGGGGGCTACGAGCAGTACTTC. Amino acid sequence: CASSLGTGGYEQYF. Complete variable domain (other parts from reference TRBV5-1 and TRBJ2-7): KAGVTQTPRYLIKTRGQQVTLSCSPISGHRSVSWYQQTPGQGLQFLFEYFSETQRNKGNFPGRFSGRQFSNSRSEMNVSTLELGDSALYLCASSLGTGGYEQYFGPGTRLTVT.

This clone was seen a single time. This sequence joins TRBV28 and TRBJ1-6, with D perhaps matching TRBD1 (6 bases). Germline CDR1 is MDHEN and CDR2 is SYDVKM. V lost 6 bases and J lost 6, with 6 bases in between. The CDR3 spans 12 residues. The DNA of the CDR3 is TGTGCCAGCAGACAGGGTAATTCACCCCTCCACTTT. As protein: CASRQGNSPLHF.

V usage is TRBV28 and J usage is TRBJ2-7, with 7 bases that match TRBD1. With V trimmed by 4 bases and J by 5 bases, 11 bases remained unmatched. Per germline, CDR1 MDHEN and CDR2 SYDVKM. The CDR3 spans 15 residues. The CDR3 region is CASSSSPLTGDEQYF. As DNA, the CDR3 is TGTGCCAGCAGTTCTAGCCCGCTTACAGGGGACGAGCAGTACTTC.

This clone appeared once. V and J are TRBV6-1 and TRBJ1-4; D gene unclear. Germline V lookup: CDR1 MNHNS, CDR2 SASEGT. Trimming stripped 2 bases from V and 3 bases from J, with 16 bases between. CDR3 size: 17 residues. The CDR3 nucleotides are TGTGCCAGCAGTGAACCGTGGTTCTCCGGGGCTAATGAAAAACTGTTTTTT. Protein product: CASSEPWFSGANEKLFF.

The chain is built from TRBV5-1 and TRBJ1-1; no clear D. Germline V gives CDR1 SGHRS, CDR2 YFSETQ. Trimming stripped 0 bases from V and 0 bases from J, with 9 bases between. This CDR3 contains 15 residues. The CDR3 coding sequence is TGCGCCAGCAGCTTGGGACAAATTATGAACACTGAAGCTTTCTTT. Its translation: CASSLGQIMNTEAFF.

For the CDR3, the DNA is TGTGCCAGCAGCACAGCCCTCGGGACAGCCTACGAGCAGTACTTC. Its translation is CASSTALGTAYEQYF. The chain combines TRBV7-2 with TRBJ2-7; 7 nucleotides align to TRBD1. This CDR3 spans 15 amino acids. In germline, CDR1 is SGHTA, CDR2 FQGNSA. V dropped 5 bases and J dropped 2; count of bases not matched to a gene: 9.

This clone was seen just once. This rearrangement joins TRBV5-5 to TRBJ2-5, with D perhaps TRBD1 (6 bases). Per germline, CDR1 SGHKS and CDR2 YYEKEE (reference sequence). V gave up 6 bases and J gave up 4 bases, with 19 bases separating them. CDR3 length equals 15 residues. CDR3 loop: CASIKTGRSGETQYF. The DNA of the CDR3 is TGTGCCAGCATCAAAACAGGGCGGAGCGGAGAGACCCAGTACTTC.

The V call is TRBV5-1, the J call TRBJ2-1, with D perhaps matching TRBD2 (7 bases). V lost 4 bases, J lost 5 bases, and 10 bases lay in between. Germline values: CDR1 SGHRS, CDR2 YFSETQ. CDR3 length: 13 amino acids. CDR3: CASSPGGNNEQFF. As DNA, the CDR3 is TGCGCCAGCAGCCCGGGGGGCAACAATGAGCAGTTCTTC.

The V call is TRBV2, the J call TRBJ2-7; TRBD2 matches at 7 bases. The junction had 5 bases not matched to a gene; V was cut back by 9 bases and J by 3 bases. The germline V gene has CDR1 SNHLY and CDR2 FYNNEI. The CDR3 has 12 residues. The CDR3 DNA reads TGTGCCAGTTACCGGGACTACTACGAGCAGTACTTC. Translated: CASYRDYYEQYF.

This clone was seen just once. The J gene is TRBJ2-7, the V gene TRBV6-6, with 8 bases identical to TRBD1. V trimming: 0 bases; J trimming: 5 bases; junction bases outside the gene matches: 9. The V gene's germline CDR1 is MNHNY and CDR2 SVGAGI (reference sequence). The CDR3 contains 16 residues. The CDR3 here is CASSYSSAGGQNEQYF. The CDR3 DNA reads as TGTGCCAGCAGTTACTCGTCTGCAGGGGGCCAGAACGAGCAGTACTTC.

The gene calls are TRBV6-6 and TRBJ2-2, with a possible D match to TRBD1 (6 bases). Deletions cut 2 bases from V and 7 bases from J, with 11 bases between. CDR3 length: 14 amino acids. Germline lookup yields CDR1 MNHNY and CDR2 SVGAGI (reference sequence). The CDR3 DNA reads TGTGCCAGCAGTTACCCCAGGGGCGGCGGGGAGCTGTTTTTT. Translation: CASSYPRGGGELFF.

Worth noting for this clone: Given a much more abundant clone one base away, this may be a read error. The chain links TRBV7-9 to TRBJ2-7, with no clear D. CDR3 length: 11 residues. CDR1 is SEHNR and CDR2 is FQNEAQ in the germline V gene (reference sequence). V lost 5 bases and J lost 1, with 3 bases in between. DNA for the CDR3: TGTGCCAGCAGCCTTTCCTACGAGCAGTACTTC. Amino acid sequence: CASSLSYEQYF.

This sequence joins TRBV6-5 and TRBJ2-5; 7 nucleotides line up with TRBD1. With V trimmed by 3 bases and J by 2 bases, 9 bases remained unmatched. Germline V gives CDR1 MNHEY, CDR2 SVGAGI. The CDR3 has 16 residues. This chain's CDR3 is CASSYNFVQGQETQYF. CDR3 sequence (DNA): TGTGCCAGCAGTTATAATTTCGTACAGGGGCAAGAGACCCAGTACTTC.

V and J are TRBV10-2 and TRBJ1-3; 7 bases map to TRBD1. CDR1 and CDR2 from the germline V gene are WSHSY and SAAADI. The CDR3 consists of 12 residues. V was clipped by 6 bases and J by 8 bases; unmatched bases: 4. The CDR3 sequence: CASSRGADTIYF. The DNA of the CDR3 is TGCGCCAGCAGCAGGGGGGCGGACACCATATATTTT.

This chain connects TRBV5-6 to TRBJ1-2; possible D gene TRBD1, 5 bases. Germline CDR1 SGHDT, CDR2 YYEEEE. This CDR3 has 14 residues. Deletions cut 1 base from V and 0 bases from J, with 7 bases between. Here the CDR3 reads CASSLPTANYGYTF. The DNA of the CDR3 is TGTGCCAGCAGCTTGCCGACAGCTAACTATGGCTACACCTTC.

The chain has TRBV3-1 (or the pseudogene TRBV3-2) and TRBJ2-3; the match to TRBD2 covers 10 bases. In germline, CDR1 is LGHDT, CDR2 YNNKEL (reference sequence). There are 19 residues in the CDR3. Unmatched junction bases numbered 14, after V lost 0 bases and J lost 5 bases. CDR3 bases: TGTGCCAGCAGCCAAGATTCGGTAGCGGGAGGCGTCATCCGAGATACGCAGTATTTT. Encoded protein: CASSQDSVAGGVIRDTQYF.

J is TRBJ2-1 and V is TRBV25-1, with D possibly matching TRBD2 (7 bases). V lost 7 bases to trimming and J lost 8 bases, with 15 bases between them. The CDR3 loop spans 13 amino acids. The germline CDR1 and CDR2 sequences are MGHDK and SYGVNS. The CDR3 DNA reads as TGTGCCAGCACCGGGGGAGGGGGGTATGAGCAGTTCTTC. This codes for CASTGGGGYEQFF. Full variable domain (remainder filled in from reference TRBV25-1 and TRBJ2-1): EADIYQTPRYLVIGTGKKITLECSQTMGHDKMYWYQQDPGMELHLIHYSYGVNSTEKGDLSSESTVSRIRTEHFPLTLESARPSHTSQYLCASTGGGGYEQFFGPGTRLTVL.

The rearrangement links TRBV19 to TRBJ1-1; TRBD1 matches at 7 bases. From germline, CDR1 is LNHDA and CDR2 SQIVND (reference sequence). The CDR3 spans 13 residues. V dropped 7 bases and J dropped 4; count of bases not matched to a gene: 6. The CDR3 loop is CASIYRGGTEAFF. The CDR3 DNA reads as TGTGCCAGTATCTACAGGGGCGGCACTGAAGCTTTCTTT.